Here is one TCR beta chain with its context. Its antigen is undetermined. V lost 7 bases and J 0 bases, leaving 16 bases between the germline ends. Germline assignment: CDR1 MNHEY and CDR2 SVGEGT. The CDR3 consists of 17 residues. No donor was unhealthy or non-Caucasian. This specimen comes from a study of identical twins. Overall study results and limits: Fewer insertions characterized abundant cord blood beta clonotypes, whereas memory repertoires showed none. The study found that models underestimated out-of-frame TCR alpha sharing in monozygotic twins.

With template switching, a universal primer site was added, and the cDNA carried unique molecular identifiers. Each CDR3 protein gets one entry after TCRdb re-called the 5' RACE reads with MiXCR. The table has 200,000 to 250,000 distinct CDR3 sequences, approximately 7% seen once. The same data also went into a second study, on yellow fever vaccine responses in identical twins.

Material for sequencing was memory (CD45RO+) T cells sorted from blood. The receptor's source is a woman in her late teens or twenties in good health. This sequence joins TRBV6-2 or TRBV6-3 and TRBJ2-6; D might be TRBD1 (6 bases). CDR3 nucleotides: TGTGCCAGCACCCATCCCCAGGGGAGCTCTGGGGCCAACGTCCTGACTTTC. Its protein is CASTHPQGSSGANVLTF.